Each of the 27 T cell receptor beta chains below was sequenced from the same sample in a study of post-analysis software for immune sequencing data. Findings of the study overall: In patients, TRBV5-6, TRBV5-1 and TRBV20-1 belonged to roughly 5 TRBV segments found more frequently than in controls.

Unique molecular identifiers were carried by the TCR beta cDNA libraries. One entry per CDR3 protein results from TCRdb running MiXCR on the PCR reads. The sample has around 710,000 distinct CDR3 sequences; more than 45% are singletons. Which antigens these TCRs recognize remains unknown. Sequencing used blood. The receptor source for this set is a girl aged 5 to 17 with multiple sclerosis.

A note on this clonotype: The junction departs from the called germline gene at one end, perhaps through a read error. This rearrangement joins TRBV6-1 to TRBJ1-5; possible D gene TRBD1, 6 bases. The CDR3 covers 15 residues. From germline, CDR1 is MNHNS and CDR2 SASEGT. The CDR3 spells CASSVLGQPNEPQHF. The CDR3 coding sequence is TGTGCCAGCAGTGTCCTAGGACAGCCCAATGAGCCCCAGCATTTT.

This sequence joins TRBV3-1 and TRBJ2-1, with TRBD2 identical over 11 bases. The J call may be faulty, since TRBJ2-7 better matches the DNA end. The CDR3 length is 17 residues. Germline V lookup: CDR1 LGHDT, CDR2 YNNKEL (reference sequence). CDR3 sequence reads: CASSQALLAGDYNEQYF. The CDR3 DNA reads TGTGCCAGCAGCCAAGCACTACTAGCGGGGGACTACAATGAGCAGTACTTC.

The chain links TRBV7-9 to TRBJ1-1; the D is unclear. CDR1 is SEHNR, CDR2 FQNEAQ, per germline (reference sequence). V was clipped by 5 bases and J by 0 bases, with 10 bases between them. This CDR3 region has 14 residues. As DNA, the CDR3 is TGTGCCAGCAGCCCCAAGCGTGTGAACACTGAAGCTTTCTTT. Translated: CASSPKRVNTEAFF.

The genes are TRBV28 and TRBJ2-3; TRBD2 aligns across 11 bases. This CDR3 comprises 20 residues. Germline lookup yields CDR1 MDHEN and CDR2 SYDVKM. Losses at the gene ends were 5 bases for V and 5 bases for J; bases not matched to a gene: 21. The CDR3 loop reads CASSPIPRRSGRAGEDTQYF. For the CDR3, the DNA is TGTGCCAGCAGTCCCATTCCGCGCCGTAGCGGGAGGGCAGGGGAAGATACGCAGTATTTT.

The chain links TRBV25-1 to TRBJ1-6; D not certain. The V gene's germline CDR1 is MGHDK and CDR2 SYGVNS. The CDR3 loop spans 14 amino acids. V gave up 3 bases and J gave up 9 bases, with 12 bases separating them. The CDR3 here is CASSDNTFGSPLHF. Here the CDR3 DNA reads TGTGCCAGCAGTGATAACACGTTTGGTTCACCCCTCCACTTT.

The rearrangement joins TRBV5-6 to TRBJ2-1; D gene ambiguous. The V and J ends lost 0 bases and 5 bases respectively, with 9 bases between them. Germline loops: CDR1 SGHDT, CDR2 YYEEEE. CDR3 length: 14 residues. In nucleotides, the CDR3 is TGTGCCAGCAGCTTGGCACTACCTAACAATGAGCAGTTCTTC. Protein product: CASSLALPNNEQFF.

The V and J genes are TRBV12-3 or TRBV12-4 and TRBJ2-7, with 13 bases lining up with TRBD2. This CDR3 spans 16 amino acids. The trim removed 6 bases at V and 3 bases at J, leaving 8 bases unmatched. CDR3 DNA: TGTGCCAGCAGCCCTCCGGGACTAGCGGGATTCTACGAGCAGTACTTC. Translation: CASSPPGLAGFYEQYF.

The rearrangement links TRBV15 to TRBJ2-5; no firm D call. CDR3 length: 18 amino acids. Germline-derived CDR1 and CDR2 are LNHNV and YYDKDF (reference sequence). Trimming left V 0 bases short and J 5 bases short, with 22 bases between. CDR3 nucleotides: TGTGCCACCAGCAGAGATCTGATCGACTTTTCTAAAAGGGAGACCCAGTACTTC. Protein product: CATSRDLIDFSKRETQYF.

The gene calls are TRBV6-1 and TRBJ2-7; D tentatively fits TRBD1 or TRBD2 (6 bases each). Germline V lookup: CDR1 MNHNS, CDR2 SASEGT. V was pared by 4 bases and J by 3 bases, with 13 bases between. CDR3 size: 14 residues. DNA for the CDR3: TGTGCCAGCAGTGCGGGGGACATTTACTACGAGCAGTACTTC. Translation: CASSAGDIYYEQYF.

The rearrangement links TRBV7-9 to TRBJ2-7; 9 bases align to TRBD2. With V trimmed by 6 bases and J by 7 bases, 13 bases remained unmatched. There are 15 residues in the CDR3. CDR1 is SEHNR, CDR2 FQNEAQ, per germline (reference sequence). The CDR3 sequence: CASSQLAGVWGEQYF. The CDR3 DNA sequence: TGTGCCAGCAGTCAACTAGCGGGCGTGTGGGGAGAGCAGTACTTC. Full variable domain (remainder filled in from reference TRBV7-9 and TRBJ2-7): DTGVSQNPRHKITKRGQNVTFRCDPISEHNRLYWYRQTLGQGPEFLTYFQNEAQLEKSRLLSDRFSAERPKGSFSTLEIQRTEQGDSAMYLCASSQLAGVWGEQYFGPGTRLTVT.

Note on this clonotype: One end of the junction fails to match germline, which may point to a read error. The chain employs TRBV12-3 or TRBV12-4 and TRBJ1-4; 10 positions agree with TRBD1. This CDR3 has 17 amino acids. This CDR3 reads CASRPDRGRPGDEKPFF. The CDR3 nucleotides read TGTGCCAGCAGACCCGACAGGGGGCGCCCCGGGGATGAAAAACCGTTTTTT.

This sequence joins TRBV30 and TRBJ1-1; a possible D gene is TRBD1 (5 bases). The CDR3 is 14 amino acids. Germline loops: CDR1 GTSNPN, CDR2 SVGIG (reference sequence). The V end lost 5 bases, the J end lost 4 bases, and 17 bases lay between the germline ends. CDR3 sequence: CAWVQGDLGTEAFF. CDR3 DNA sequence: TGTGCCTGGGTTCAAGGGGATTTGGGCACTGAAGCTTTCTTT.

This rearrangement joins TRBV6-6 to TRBJ2-3; TRBD2 matches at 13 bases. Looked up from germline, CDR1 is MNHNY and CDR2 is SVGAGI (reference sequence). The CDR3 runs to 17 residues. With V trimmed by 2 bases and J by 6 bases, 8 bases remained unmatched. CDR3 residues: CASSYLLAGGPRDTQYF. The CDR3 DNA reads as TGTGCCAGCAGTTACCTACTAGCGGGAGGGCCTAGGGATACGCAGTATTTT.

This chain uses TRBV24-1 with TRBJ2-1, with a weak D call TRBD1 (6 bases). CDR3 size: 14 residues. From germline, CDR1 is KGHDR and CDR2 SFDVKD. Trimming took off 2 bases at V and 7 bases at J, with 11 bases between the two ends. The CDR3 nucleotides read TGTGCCACCAGTGATTCGCGGACAGAGAATGAGCAGTTCTTC. It specifies CATSDSRTENEQFF.

About this clonotype: An end of the junction does not agree with germline; a read error may underlie this. This rearrangement joins TRBV3-1 to TRBJ2-2; tentatively, D is TRBD2 (6 bases). CDR1 is LGHDT and CDR2 is YNNKEL in the germline V gene (reference sequence). The CDR3 spans 13 residues. The CDR3 sequence is CASSHGGPGERFF. The CDR3 DNA is TGTGCCAGCAGCCATGGAGGGCCCGGGGAGCGGTTTTTT.

CDR3 coding DNA: TGTGCCAGCAGCTTCGCCAGGAGGCAGTTCTTC. This gives the protein CASSFARRQFF. This rearrangement joins TRBV7-2 to TRBJ2-1; D is unresolved. Germline assignment: CDR1 SGHTA and CDR2 FQGNSA. Deletions cut 3 bases from V and 12 bases from J, with 9 bases between. The CDR3 covers 11 residues.

This clonotype turned up a few times. The V gene is TRBV13, the J gene TRBJ2-5; D is possibly TRBD2 (6 bases). The CDR3 loop spans 13 amino acids. Germline-derived CDR1 and CDR2 are PRHDT and FYEKMQ (reference sequence). Trimming pared 5 bases from V and 4 bases from J, leaving 11 bases between. The CDR3: CASSGRLGETQYF. Here the CDR3 DNA reads TGTGCCAGCAGCGGCCGACTAGGAGAGACCCAGTACTTC.

V is TRBV20-1 and J is TRBJ2-5; 11 positions agree with TRBD2. CDR3 length equals 14 residues. Trimming removed 3 bases from V and 5 bases from J; junction bases left unmatched: 5. Germline-derived CDR1 and CDR2 are DFQATT and SNEGSKA (reference sequence). Here the CDR3 DNA reads TGCAGTGCTAGCGCTAGCGGGAGGAGGGAGACCCAGTACTTC. It is translated as CSASASGRRETQYF.

The rearrangement uses TRBV20-1 and TRBJ2-7, with 8 bases lining up with TRBD2. The germline gives CDR1 DFQATT, CDR2 SNEGSKA (reference sequence). This CDR3 has 14 residues. The trim removed 5 bases at V and 2 bases at J, leaving 8 bases unmatched. The CDR3 coding sequence is TGCAGTGCTCTCCACAGAGCGGGAGCCTACGAGCAGTACTTC. The encoded protein is CSALHRAGAYEQYF.

The sample holds a few counts of this clonotype. The DNA for the CDR3 is TGTGCCAGCAGTTCGGGGCTTGAGGGGACCCTACTTAACTATGGCTACACCTTC. It yields the protein CASSSGLEGTLLNYGYTF. The J gene is TRBJ1-2, the V gene TRBV12-3 or TRBV12-4, with TRBD1 as a possible D gene (5 bases). The CDR3 extends over 18 amino acids. The V end lost 4 bases, the J end lost 1 base, and 22 bases lay between the germline ends.

J is TRBJ2-5 and V is TRBV11-1; D is uncertain. The CDR3 is made up of 15 amino acids. Trimming stripped 1 base from V and 4 bases from J, with 13 bases between. Germline CDR1 is SGHAT and CDR2 is FQDESV (reference sequence). CDR3 amino acids: CASSLEAATSETQYF. CDR3 nucleotide sequence: TGTGCCAGCAGCTTAGAGGCGGCCACTTCAGAGACCCAGTACTTC.

The gene calls are TRBV6-5 and TRBJ2-7; either TRBD1 or TRBD2 may supply D (5 bases each). CDR1 is MNHEY and CDR2 is SVGAGI in the germline V gene. The ends were cut back, 7 bases at V and 2 bases at J, with 18 bases in the middle. The CDR3 has 15 residues. The CDR3 region has the DNA TGTGCCAGCACCCACGGGGCTGCCGCCCCCTACGAGCAGTACTTC. Translating gives CASTHGAAAPYEQYF.

V and J are TRBV6-1 and TRBJ1-2; D is ambiguous. The germline CDR1 and CDR2 sequences are MNHNS and SASEGT. V dropped 5 bases and J dropped 7 bases, with 17 bases sitting between them. The CDR3 has 14 residues. The CDR3 spells CASSPDEGLFGYTF. The CDR3 DNA reads as TGTGCCAGCAGTCCCGACGAAGGTCTCTTTGGCTACACCTTC.

The rearrangement links TRBV7-2 to TRBJ2-5, with D possibly matching TRBD2 (5 bases). The CDR3 is 12 amino acids. Trimming pared 1 base from V and 10 bases from J, leaving 10 bases between. Germline V lookup: CDR1 SGHTA, CDR2 FQGNSA. This CDR3 reads CASSLGLAYQYF. CDR3 DNA: TGTGCCAGCAGCTTAGGGCTAGCCTACCAGTACTTC.

This clonotype was picked up a small number of times. This chain links TRBV4-1 with TRBJ1-2; D not certain. The length of the CDR3 is 12 residues. Trimming stripped 5 bases from V and 4 bases from J, with 8 bases between. From germline, CDR1 is MGHRA and CDR2 YSYEKL. The CDR3 DNA is TGCGCCAGCAGCGATGGACTCTATGGCTACACCTTC. Translating gives CASSDGLYGYTF.

This chain joins TRBV12-3 or TRBV12-4 and TRBJ2-3; no clear D gene. The CDR3 is 14 residues long. Trimming cost V 3 bases and J 11 bases, with 18 bases left between them. The DNA of the CDR3 is TGTGCCAGCAGTTTCGGCCCCGGACCTCCAGGGCAGTATTTT. Translating it yields CASSFGPGPPGQYF.

For this clonotype: One end of the junction is discordant with germline, which a read error may explain. The rearrangement links TRBV28 to TRBJ2-5, with unresolved D. Germline CDR1 MDHEN, CDR2 SYDVKM. The CDR3 length is 12 residues. The CDR3 bases are TGTGCCCGCAGTTTTAATGGAGAGACCCAGTACTTC. Translated: CARSFNGETQYF.